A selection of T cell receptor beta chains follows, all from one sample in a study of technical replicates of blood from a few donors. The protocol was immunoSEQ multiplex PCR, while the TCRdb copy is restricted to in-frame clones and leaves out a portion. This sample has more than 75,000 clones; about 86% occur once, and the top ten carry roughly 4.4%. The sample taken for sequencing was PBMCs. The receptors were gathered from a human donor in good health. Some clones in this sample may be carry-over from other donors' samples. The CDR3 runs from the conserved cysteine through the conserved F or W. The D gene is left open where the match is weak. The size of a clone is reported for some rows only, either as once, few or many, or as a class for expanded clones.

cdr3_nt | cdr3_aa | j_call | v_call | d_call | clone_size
TGTGCCAGCAGCGTAGTGGGCGGGAGGGCCCCCTACAATGAGCAGTTCTTC | CASSVVGGRAPYNEQFF | TRBJ2-1 | TRBV9 | TRBD2 | once
TGTGCCAGCAGCGTAGGTGAAGGGGTCCACGAGCAGTACTTC | CASSVGEGVHEQYF | TRBJ2-7 | TRBV9 | . | .
TGTGCCAGCAGCTCACCCCGGGGAACAGCCGATCAGTACTTC | CASSSPRGTADQYF | TRBJ2-7 | TRBV11-2 | . | .
TGTGCCAGCAGCTTCTTTCCCCGGGACAGGGTCCAGAATCAGCCCCAGCATTTT | CASSFFPRDRVQNQPQHF | TRBJ1-5 | TRBV7-2 | TRBD1 | .
TGCGCCAGCAGCCCGGTGACAGGGGGAATGCTTGGAAAACTGTTTTTT | CASSPVTGGMLGKLFF | TRBJ1-4 | TRBV4-1 | TRBD1 | .
TGTGCCAGCAGCCGAACCCCAGGGGGCTCGGACATTCAGTACTTC | CASSRTPGGSDIQYF | TRBJ2-4 | TRBV6-1 | TRBD1 | .
TGTGCCACCAGCAGAGATTTATCAACTAATGAAAAACTGTTTTTT | CATSRDLSTNEKLFF | TRBJ1-4 | TRBV15 | . | .
TGTGCCAGCAGTCCCCAGGTGGGGGGTGGGTTCTTC | CASSPQVGGGFF | TRBJ2-1 | TRBV6-6 | . | few
TGTGCCAGCTCACAACAGGGGTCGACTTCCATGAACACTGAAGCTTTCTTT | CASSQQGSTSMNTEAFF | TRBJ1-1 | TRBV18 | TRBD1 | .
TGTGCCAGCACCGCCGGGACTAGTGCGAGGGAGCAGTACTTC | CASTAGTSAREQYF | TRBJ2-7 | TRBV7-9 | TRBD2 | .
TGTGCCAGCAGCCCTCAATCGGGGGACACCATATATTTT | CASSPQSGDTIYF | TRBJ1-3 | TRBV9 | . | .
TGTGCCAGCAGCTTGGTCCGGGAAAACACCGGGGAGCTGTTTTTT | CASSLVRENTGELFF | TRBJ2-2 | TRBV5-6 | . | .
TGTGCCAGCAGCCCCGGGGGAGCTGAAGCTTTCTTT | CASSPGGAEAFF | TRBJ1-1 | TRBV7-9 | . | .
TGTGCCAGCAGGAAGCCAGGGGTCTACGAGCAGTACTTC | CASRKPGVYEQYF | TRBJ2-7 | TRBV6-5 | . | .
TGTGCCAGCACCAAAGACAGGGGCCCGGATGAGCAGTTCTTC | CASTKDRGPDEQFF | TRBJ2-1 | TRBV21-1 | . | .
TGCAGCGTAGGCGTTGTTAGCGGGGGGGCCTACGAGCAGTACTTC | CSVGVVSGGAYEQYF | TRBJ2-7 | TRBV29-1 | TRBD2 | .
TGTGCCAGCAGCGTAGCTACAGGGCCTCGTGGGTATGGCTACACCTTC | CASSVATGPRGYGYTF | TRBJ1-2 | TRBV9 | . | .
TGTGCCAGCAGCTTAGACAGAGCCTCCTACAATGAGCAGTTCTTC | CASSLDRASYNEQFF | TRBJ2-1 | TRBV7-2 | . | .
TGTGCCAGCAGCCCAGTTAGCGGGGGCGTCTACAATGAGCAGTTCTTC | CASSPVSGGVYNEQFF | TRBJ2-1 | TRBV9 | TRBD2 | .
TGTGCCAGCAGCGTCGGACAGAACTATGGCTACACCTTC | CASSVGQNYGYTF | TRBJ1-2 | TRBV7-9 | . | .
TGTGCCATCGGAGGGGTTCAGGGGGAGAACGGCGAGCAGTACTTC | CAIGGVQGENGEQYF | TRBJ2-7 | TRBV10-3 | . | .
TGTGCCAGCAGTTACGACAACTCTGGAAACACCATATATTTT | CASSYDNSGNTIYF | TRBJ1-3 | TRBV6-5 | . | .
TGCGCCAGCAGCCTGCAGACAGACGGAAACACCATATATTTT | CASSLQTDGNTIYF | TRBJ1-3 | TRBV5-1 | . | .
TGTGCCAGCAGCCCCGGTGGGGGGTATGGCTACACCTTC | CASSPGGGYGYTF | TRBJ1-2 | TRBV11-2 | . | .
TGTGCCATCAGTGAGTCAAGGACTGAAGAGACCCAGTACTTC | CAISESRTEETQYF | TRBJ2-5 | TRBV10-3 | . | .
TGTGCCAGCAGTGAATTTGTAGAGGAGGGTGAGCAGTTCTTC | CASSEFVEEGEQFF | TRBJ2-1 | TRBV25-1 | . | .
TGCGCCAGCAGCCAAGTAATTGCCGACAGCTACGAGCAGTACTTC | CASSQVIADSYEQYF | TRBJ2-7 | TRBV4-3 | . | many
TGCGCCAGCAGCTCTACAGGGAAAGAGACCCAGTACTTC | CASSSTGKETQYF | TRBJ2-5 | TRBV5-1 | . | .
TGCGCCAGCAGCTTGGATGGACACCGATTATCCGAGCAGTACTTC | CASSLDGHRLSEQYF | TRBJ2-7 | TRBV5-1 | . | .
TGTGCCAGCAACCCGACTCACGGATCCCCGAGGAAACTGTTTTTT | CASNPTHGSPRKLFF | TRBJ1-4 | TRBV6-1 | . | once
TGTGCCTGGGGACAGGGTGTCGAGCAGTACTTC | CAWGQGVEQYF | TRBJ2-7 | TRBV30 | TRBD1 | .
TGTGCCTGGACCATGGGACAGGAGGTTACCTACGAGCAGTACTTC | CAWTMGQEVTYEQYF | TRBJ2-7 | TRBV30 | TRBD1 | .
TGTGCCAGCAGCCCTCGGTCTAAAGCGGGGTGGTCTCTCGAGCAGTACTTC | CASSPRSKAGWSLEQYF | TRBJ2-7 | TRBV7-9 | TRBD2 | .